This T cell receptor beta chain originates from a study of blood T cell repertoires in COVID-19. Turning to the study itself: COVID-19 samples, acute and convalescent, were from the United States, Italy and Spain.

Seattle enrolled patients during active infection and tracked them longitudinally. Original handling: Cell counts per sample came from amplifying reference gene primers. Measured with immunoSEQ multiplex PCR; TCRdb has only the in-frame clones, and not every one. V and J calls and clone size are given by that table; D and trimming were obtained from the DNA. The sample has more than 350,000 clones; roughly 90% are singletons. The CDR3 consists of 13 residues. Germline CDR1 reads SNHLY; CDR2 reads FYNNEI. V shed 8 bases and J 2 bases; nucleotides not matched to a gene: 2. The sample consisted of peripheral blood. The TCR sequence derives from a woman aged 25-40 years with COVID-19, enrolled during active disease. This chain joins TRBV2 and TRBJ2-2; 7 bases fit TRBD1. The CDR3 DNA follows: TGTGCCAGCCACAGGGGCAACACCGGGGAGCTGTTTTTT. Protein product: CASHRGNTGELFF.